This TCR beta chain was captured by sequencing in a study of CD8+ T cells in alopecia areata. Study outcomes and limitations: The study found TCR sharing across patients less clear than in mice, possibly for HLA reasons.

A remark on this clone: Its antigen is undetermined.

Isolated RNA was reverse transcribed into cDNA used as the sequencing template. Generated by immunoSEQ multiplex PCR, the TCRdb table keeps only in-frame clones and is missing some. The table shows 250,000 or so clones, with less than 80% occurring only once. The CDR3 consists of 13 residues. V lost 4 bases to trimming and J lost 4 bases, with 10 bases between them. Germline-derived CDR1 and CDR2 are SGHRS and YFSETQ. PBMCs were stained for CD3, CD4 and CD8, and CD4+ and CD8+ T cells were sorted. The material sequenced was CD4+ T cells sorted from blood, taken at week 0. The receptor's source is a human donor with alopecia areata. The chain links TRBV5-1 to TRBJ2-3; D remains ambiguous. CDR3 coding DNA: TGCGCCAGCAGCCCTGCCCGGGCAGATACGCAGTATTTT. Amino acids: CASSPARADTQYF. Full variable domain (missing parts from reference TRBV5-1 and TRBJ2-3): KAGVTQTPRYLIKTRGQQVTLSCSPISGHRSVSWYQQTPGQGLQFLFEYFSETQRNKGNFPGRFSGRQFSNSRSEMNVSTLELGDSALYLCASSPARADTQYFGPGTRLTVL.